A single sample is the source of the 14 T cell receptor beta chains below, sequenced in a study of OX40 agonist ivuxolimab in advanced cancers. Measured with immunoSEQ multiplex PCR; TCRdb has only the in-frame clones, and not every one. The table includes fewer than 85,000 clones, 84% detected once. Sample: CD4+ or CD8+ T cells sorted from blood, taken in a trial of the OX40 agonist ivuxolimab. The receptors shown here come from an adult with an advanced solid tumor such as melanoma, head and neck, liver or kidney cancer.

The chain recombines TRBV2 with TRBJ2-3, with TRBD2 matching 10 bases. V dropped 4 bases and J dropped 2; count of bases not matched to a gene: 9. Germline loops: CDR1 SNHLY, CDR2 FYNNEI. CDR3 length: 17 amino acids. The CDR3 DNA sequence: TGTGCCAGCAGTGGTTCGCGACTAGCGGGCAACACAGATACGCAGTATTTT. This encodes CASSGSRLAGNTDTQYF.

This chain connects TRBV9 to TRBJ2-1; D gene ambiguous. With 4 bases removed from V and 0 bases from J, the gap between germline ends came to 11 bases. The CDR3 runs to 15 residues. Germline loops: CDR1 SGDLS, CDR2 YYNGEE. The CDR3 is CASSPNSVSYNEQFF. The CDR3 DNA reads TGTGCCAGCAGCCCGAACAGTGTCTCCTACAATGAGCAGTTCTTC.

The rearrangement joins TRBV27 to TRBJ1-1; tentative D call: TRBD1 (6 bases). Germline values: CDR1 MNHEY, CDR2 SMNVEV (reference sequence). Trimming took 3 bases from V and 6 from J, leaving 23 bases between them. There are 17 residues in the CDR3. The CDR3 DNA reads as TGTGCCAGCAGTTTTTCTAGGGGGGGTGGGGGACGGTCTGAAGCTTTCTTT. This encodes CASSFSRGGGGRSEAFF.

The chain couples TRBV7-3 to TRBJ2-1, with 16 bases that match TRBD2. Per germline, CDR1 SGHTA and CDR2 FQGTGA. The length of the CDR3 is 19 residues. With V trimmed by 2 bases and J by 3 bases, 7 bases remained unmatched. CDR3 sequence: CASSLGTSGRAINYNEQFF. The CDR3 DNA sequence: TGTGCCAGCAGCTTAGGGACTAGCGGGAGGGCCATCAACTACAATGAGCAGTTCTTC.

The gene calls are TRBV18 and TRBJ1-2; 8 positions agree with TRBD1. Trimming at V came to 5 bases and at J to 2 bases, leaving 4 bases not matched to a gene. Germline CDR1 is KGHSH and CDR2 is LQKENI. This CDR3 is built from 14 residues. The CDR3 sequence: CASSAGQGNYGYTF. CDR3 DNA: TGTGCCAGCTCAGCCGGACAGGGAAACTATGGCTACACCTTC. Full variable domain (outside the CDR3, taken from reference TRBV18 and TRBJ1-2): NAGVMQNPRHLVRRRGQEARLRCSPMKGHSHVYWYRQLPEEGLKFMVYLQKENIIDESGMPKERFSAEFPKEGPSILRIQQVVRGDSAAYFCASSAGQGNYGYTFGSGTRLTVV.

The chain recombines TRBV27 with TRBJ1-1; D gene ambiguous. The CDR3 runs to 13 residues. Germline CDR1 is MNHEY and CDR2 is SMNVEV (reference sequence). Trimming left V 4 bases short and J 1 base short, with 7 bases between. The CDR3 sequence is CASSWERNTEAFF. The CDR3 region has the DNA TGTGCCAGCAGTTGGGAGAGGAACACTGAAGCTTTCTTT.

The rearrangement joins TRBV5-4 to TRBJ2-3; 9 bases align to TRBD2. Germline lookup yields CDR1 SGHNT and CDR2 YYREEE (reference sequence). This CDR3 comprises 15 residues. Trimming at V came to 4 bases and at J to 5 bases, leaving 8 bases not matched to a gene. The CDR3 bases are TGTGCCAGCAGCCCTAGCGGGGCCAACCGAGATACGCAGTATTTT. Its protein is CASSPSGANRDTQYF.

The chain links TRBV6-4 to TRBJ2-7, with 11 bases lining up with TRBD1. This CDR3 has 13 residues. Germline V lookup: CDR1 MRHNA, CDR2 SNTAGT. After removal of 8 bases from V and 3 bases from J, the junction contained 3 bases not matched to a gene. The chain's CDR3 is CASRGTGGYEQYF. CDR3 bases: TGTGCCAGCCGAGGGACAGGGGGCTACGAGCAGTACTTC.

This clone occurred once. CDR3 sequence (DNA): TGTGCCAGCAGTTTATCCGGGACTAGCGGCCAAGAGACCCAGTACTTC. Its translation: CASSLSGTSGQETQYF. V and J are TRBV28 and TRBJ2-5; 11 nucleotides align to TRBD2. Germline V lookup: CDR1 MDHEN, CDR2 SYDVKM. Losses at the gene ends were 1 base for V and 1 base for J; bases not matched to a gene: 2. The CDR3 is 16 residues long.

V and J are TRBV5-1 and TRBJ2-5, with TRBD2 identical over 13 bases. CDR3 length: 16 residues. The ends lost 4 bases at V and 4 bases at J; junction bases unmatched: 7. Per the germline V gene, CDR1 is SGHRS and CDR2 is YFSETQ. Here the CDR3 DNA reads TGCGCCAGCAGCACTGGGACTAGCGGGGTGACAGAGACCCAGTACTTC. It translates to CASSTGTSGVTETQYF. Full variable domain (rest looked up from reference TRBV5-1 and TRBJ2-5): KAGVTQTPRYLIKTRGQQVTLSCSPISGHRSVSWYQQTPGQGLQFLFEYFSETQRNKGNFPGRFSGRQFSNSRSEMNVSTLELGDSALYLCASSTGTSGVTETQYFGPGTRLLVL.

The rearrangement joins TRBV19 to TRBJ2-2; 9 positions agree with TRBD2. V dropped 7 bases and J dropped 4; count of bases not matched to a gene: 4. The CDR3 consists of 14 residues. Per the germline V gene, CDR1 is LNHDA and CDR2 is SQIVND (reference sequence). The CDR3 sequence is CASMGGRATGELFF. The CDR3 nucleotides are TGTGCCAGTATGGGCGGGAGGGCCACCGGGGAGCTGTTTTTT.

The chain is built from TRBV7-2 and TRBJ1-2; D possibly corresponds to TRBD1 (5 bases). In germline, CDR1 is SGHTA, CDR2 FQGNSA. The V and J ends lost 3 bases and 6 bases respectively, with 11 bases between them. This CDR3 has 13 residues. CDR3 sequence reads: CASSLTVLDGYTF. CDR3 in DNA: TGTGCCAGCAGCTTGACAGTATTGGATGGCTACACCTTC.

This chain links TRBV7-2 with TRBJ2-2; 8 bases are a match to TRBD2. CDR3 length: 14 residues. V shed 10 bases and J 2 bases; nucleotides not matched to a gene: 6. CDR1 is SGHTA, CDR2 FQGNSA, per germline. CDR3 nucleotides: TGTGCCACGGATACTAGCGGTAACACCGGGGAGCTGTTTTTT. This gives the protein CATDTSGNTGELFF.

This clone appeared once. The chain has TRBV5-4 and TRBJ1-1; D not certain. V was cut by 1 base and J by 3 bases, with 16 bases left in between. The CDR3 is made up of 16 amino acids. The germline V gene encodes CDR1 SGHNT and CDR2 YYREEE (reference sequence). Here the CDR3 reads CASSLRAAVPYTEAFF. The CDR3 DNA reads as TGTGCCAGCAGCTTGAGGGCAGCGGTTCCGTACACTGAAGCTTTCTTT.